This T cell receptor beta chain stems from a study of blood T cells in healthy people across ages. This clonotype was seen many times. Germline V gene sequence: CDR1 SGHTA, CDR2 FQGTGA. This CDR3 region has 14 residues. Germline trimming cut 5 bases from V and 5 bases from J; bases unmatched to any gene: 5. A second about 7 to 12 cycle PCR used barcoded and J-beta primers. A single record per CDR3 protein comes from TCRdb applying MiXCR to the 5' RACE reads. This table holds about 800,000 distinct CDR3 sequences, approximately 25% found once. This same sample was also taken into another study, of T cells of mothers and their children.

Sequencing input: blood. The V and J genes are TRBV7-3 and TRBJ2-7; 11 bases line up with TRBD1. This TCR was recovered from a boy younger than 18 in good health. CDR3 sequence reads: CASSPMGQGDEQYF. The CDR3 nucleotides read TGTGCCAGCAGCCCGATGGGACAGGGGGACGAGCAGTACTTC.